This T cell receptor (beta chain) was found in a study of human thymus T cells. Resections from corrective heart surgery supplied the thymus tissue. Libraries were prepared by immunoSEQ multiplex PCR; TCRdb keeps only in-frame clonotypes and omits some of them. The data contain some 120,000 clones, around 94% of them singletons. Germline V gives CDR1 SGDLS, CDR2 YYNGEE. Losses at the gene ends were 4 bases for V and 4 bases for J; bases not matched to a gene: 25. The length of the CDR3 is 23 residues. The J gene is TRBJ2-3, the V gene TRBV9; TRBD2 matches at 15 bases. Sequencing was done on a sample of thymus tissue. The TCR sequence derives from a boy in the first two years of life with a congenital heart defect but otherwise immunologically healthy. CDR3 coding DNA: TGTGCCAGCAGCCGTAGTCCGCACGGGACTAGCGGGGGGATTTCCCCTAGCCCAGATACGCAGTATTTT. Translation gives CASSRSPHGTSGGISPSPDTQYF. The entire variable domain, with the rest obtained from reference TRBV9 and TRBJ2-3, is as follows: DSGVTQTPKHLITATGQRVTLRCSPRSGDLSVYWYQQSLDQGLQFLIQYYNGEERAKGNILERFSAQQFPDLHSELNLSSLELGDSALYFCASSRSPHGTSGGISPSPDTQYFGPGTRLTVL.